This TCR beta chain stems from a study of blood T cell repertoires in COVID-19 (dated by TCRdb to 2018 to 2021). About the study as a whole: The collaborator samples originated in the United States, Italy and Spain and spanned the acute and convalescent phases of COVID-19. Samples came from the ongoing ImmuneRACE study (first 160 participants) plus 1,254 subjects from 6 global collaborators. A freely available public database, intended as a resource for researchers studying the immune response to SARS-CoV-2, is where the repertoires were released. Where available, HLA class I and class II types were obtained from metadata supplied by the sample provider rather than from assay-based typing. Sample metadata almost always included a de-identified subject ID, COVID-19 status, age in years and sex. Subjects who had been exposed to COVID-19, were actively infected with it, or had recovered from it provided the deeply sampled blood TCRbeta repertoires that made up the dataset. The prospective study material was composed of cDNA or gDNA derived from T cells, B-cell-depleted T cells, or PBMCs. Summary of the overall study and its limitations: The amount of clinical and demographic metadata varied by source and participant and was provided uncurated.

Collaborating institutions collected whole blood in K2EDTA tubes following their own protocols. Collaborator samples were shipped for TCRbeta analysis as frozen whole blood, isolated PBMCs, or DNA extracted from either sample type. Notes on this clone: Its antigen is still unknown. No much larger clone is present one base from it, and per-base qualities are unavailable.

TCRbeta CDR3 regions were amplified from genomic DNA by means of the immunoSEQ Assay, a bias-controlled multiplex PCR. In the paper's pipeline: The number of nucleated cells in each sample was estimated by amplification of reference gene primers within the assay. To quantify the absolute abundance of each unique TCRbeta CDR3 rearrangement, sequence reads were collapsed and filtered. For each sample, productive Simpson clonality was calculated as the square root of Simpson's diversity index across productive rearrangements. TCRdb mirrors the immuneACCESS table, restricted to in-frame sequences. Some clones are absent from its copies; in checked studies, under half trace to an unresolved V gene, and the reason for the others is unknown. V, J and clone size are taken as reported in that table, and D and trimming were inferred from the DNA itself. This sample gives about 90,000 clones in total; around four fifths of them show up just once. The ten largest clones add up to about an eighth of the sample.

Sequences were obtained from peripheral blood. The TCR was taken from a woman aged 65 to 85 with active or convalescent COVID-19.

The CDR3 protein: CASSQDRSTDTQYF. Here is the DNA: TGCGCCAGCAGCCAAGATAGAAGCACAGATACGCAGTATTTT. This chain joins TRBV4-3 to TRBJ2-3; no D segment can be confidently identified. Inclusive of the bounding cysteine and phenylalanine, the CDR3 is 14 residues long. The sequence is cut down to CDR3 DNA, 42 bases in frame from base 1. In the germline V gene, CDR1 corresponds to LGHNA and CDR2 to YSLEER. The junction shows trimming of 0 bases on V and 0 bases on J, plus 4 bases between the germline ends.